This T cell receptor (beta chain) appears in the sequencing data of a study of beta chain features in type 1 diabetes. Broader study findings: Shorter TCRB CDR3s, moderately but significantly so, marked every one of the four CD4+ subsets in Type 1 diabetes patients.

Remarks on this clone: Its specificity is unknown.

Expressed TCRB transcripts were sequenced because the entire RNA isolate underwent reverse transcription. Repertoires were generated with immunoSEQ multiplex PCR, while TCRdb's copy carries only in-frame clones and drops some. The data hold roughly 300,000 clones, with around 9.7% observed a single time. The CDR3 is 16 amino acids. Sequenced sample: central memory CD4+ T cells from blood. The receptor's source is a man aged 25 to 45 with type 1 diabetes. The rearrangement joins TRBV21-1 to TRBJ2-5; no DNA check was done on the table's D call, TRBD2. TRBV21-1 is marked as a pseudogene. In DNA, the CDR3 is TGTGCCAGCAGCAAAGTTAAGGCGGGGCCGAAAGAGACCCAGTACTTC. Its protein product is CASSKVKAGPKETQYF.